A selection of T cell receptor beta chains follows, all from one sample in a study of blood T cell repertoires in COVID-19. Method: immunoSEQ multiplex PCR; TCRdb's copy keeps in-frame clones and lacks some. This table has roughly 300,000 clones, 90% appearing once. The source material was PBMCs or T cells enriched from blood (not recorded which). Receptors were obtained from a woman aged 30 to 39 who had recovered from COVID-19. Each CDR3 is given with its conserved first and last residue. Each record gives: J gene, V gene, D gene, clone size, CDR3 protein, CDR3 DNA. A D gene is named only where the DNA matches it firmly. The size entry is marked missing in some rows and otherwise reads once, few, many or a size class.

TRBJ1-5	TRBV7-8	TRBD1	.	CASSQGPQGGQPQHF	TGTGCCAGCAGCCAAGGCCCTCAGGGGGGTCAGCCCCAGCATTTT
TRBJ1-2	TRBV4-3	.	.	CASSQELLTHYGYTF	TGCGCCAGCAGCCAAGAGCTATTAACGCACTATGGCTACACCTTC
TRBJ2-1	TRBV7-8	.	few	CASSLAGSGIEQFF	TGTGCCAGCAGCTTAGCGGGTTCGGGGATTGAGCAGTTCTTC
TRBJ2-7	TRBV19	TRBD2	.	CASRFSGEYSYEQYF	TGTGCCAGTAGATTTAGCGGGGAATATTCCTACGAGCAGTACTTC
TRBJ2-3	TRBV28	TRBD1	.	CASAHGTEQDTQYF	TGTGCCAGCGCCCACGGGACAGAGCAAGATACGCAGTATTTT
TRBJ2-2	TRBV2	.	.	CATKTPTNTGELFF	TGTGCCACTAAGACACCCACGAACACCGGGGAGCTGTTTTTT
TRBJ2-2	TRBV7-9	.	.	CASSLDRGNRLNTGELFF	TGTGCCAGCAGCTTAGATAGGGGAAACAGGCTGAACACCGGGGAGCTGTTTTTT
TRBJ2-7	TRBV2	TRBD1	.	CASARTGSSYEQYF	TGTGCCAGCGCGCGGACAGGCAGCTCCTACGAGCAGTACTTC
TRBJ2-3	TRBV27	.	once	CASSLGLSTDTQYF	TGTGCCAGCAGTTTAGGACTAAGCACAGATACGCAGTATTTT
TRBJ2-2	TRBV24-1	TRBD1	.	CATSGPFAGGSTGELFF	TGTGCCACCAGTGGGCCGTTCGCAGGGGGCAGTACCGGGGAGCTGTTTTTT
TRBJ1-1	TRBV10-3	.	.	CAISESLTGEAFF	TGTGCCATCAGTGAGTCCCTGACAGGCGAAGCTTTCTTT
TRBJ2-1	TRBV27	TRBD2	.	CASSFFKAGGGNEQFF	TGTGCCAGCAGTTTTTTTAAGGCGGGAGGCGGGAATGAGCAGTTCTTC
TRBJ1-1	TRBV3-1/TRBV3-2	.	.	CASSPAGQGRTEAFF	TGTGCCAGCAGCCCCGCCGGTCAGGGTCGGACTGAAGCTTTCTTT
TRBJ2-1	TRBV12-3/TRBV12-4	.	.	CASSLGLNEQFF	TGTGCCAGCAGTTTAGGGCTCAATGAGCAGTTCTTC
TRBJ2-5	TRBV4-3	.	.	CASSQDQSGSDQETQYF	TGCGCCAGCAGCCAAGATCAAAGCGGATCAGACCAAGAGACCCAGTACTTC
TRBJ1-2	TRBV18	TRBD1	.	CASSPKQGGYGYTF	TGTGCCAGCTCACCCAAACAGGGGGGCTATGGCTACACCTTC
TRBJ1-5	TRBV21-1	.	.	CASSLRGGDQPQHF	TGTGCCAGCAGCCTTAGGGGGGGGGATCAGCCCCAGCATTTT
TRBJ2-1	TRBV24-1	TRBD2	.	CATSDWTSQNEQFF	TGTGCCACCAGTGACTGGACTAGCCAGAATGAGCAGTTCTTC
TRBJ2-7	TRBV6-5	.	.	CASSYQTGPWEQYF	TGTGCCAGCAGTTACCAGACAGGTCCCTGGGAGCAGTACTTC
TRBJ1-1	TRBV29-1	.	.	CSVETAGQAFF	TGCAGCGTGGAAACTGCAGGGCAAGCTTTCTTT
TRBJ1-2	TRBV19	TRBD1	.	CAIRLPGQEPGYTF	TGTGCCATTAGACTACCGGGACAGGAGCCTGGCTACACCTTC
TRBJ2-2	TRBV18	TRBD1	.	CASSPTGATGELFF	TGTGCCAGCTCACCGACAGGGGCCACCGGGGAGCTGTTTTTT
TRBJ2-1	TRBV15	TRBD2	.	CATSRYTSSGSPRSYNEQFF	TGTGCCACCAGCAGATACACGAGTAGCGGGAGCCCCAGGTCCTACAATGAGCAGTTCTTC
TRBJ2-5	TRBV7-9	.	.	CASSSAGRRYQETQYF	TGTGCCAGCAGCTCGGCGGGGAGACGGTACCAAGAGACCCAGTACTTC
TRBJ1-4	TRBV5-5	.	.	CASSLGSATNEKLFF	TGTGCCAGCAGCTTGGGGTCGGCAACTAATGAAAAACTGTTTTTT
TRBJ1-1	TRBV6-1	.	.	CASSDYATDTEAFF	TGTGCCAGCAGTGATTATGCCACAGACACTGAAGCTTTCTTT
TRBJ2-3	TRBV19	TRBD2	.	CASRPIAGGPSFSDTQYF	TGTGCCAGTAGACCTATAGCGGGAGGGCCCTCATTTTCAGATACGCAGTATTTT
TRBJ1-3	TRBV30	TRBD1	.	CASQIPGQGKVRPGNTIYF	TGTGCCTCCCAAATCCCGGGACAGGGAAAAGTCCGGCCTGGAAACACCATATATTTT
TRBJ2-3	TRBV19	TRBD1	many	CASSQTGGAGDTQYF	TGTGCCAGTAGTCAGACAGGGGGCGCAGGAGATACGCAGTATTTT
TRBJ1-6	TRBV7-2	.	.	CASSLEEFSPLHF	TGTGCCAGCAGCTTAGAGGAGTTCTCACCCCTCCACTTT
TRBJ1-5	TRBV19	.	.	CASSYQGGQPQHF	TGTGCCAGTTCTTACCAGGGCGGTCAGCCCCAGCATTTT
TRBJ1-6	TRBV6-4	.	.	CASSDTAGNSPLHF	TGTGCCAGCAGTGACACAGCGGGGAATTCACCCCTCCACTTT
TRBJ2-7	TRBV6-6	.	.	CASIKGLQHSYEQYF	TGTGCCAGCATCAAGGGACTGCAACACTCCTACGAGCAGTACTTC
TRBJ2-7	TRBV7-2	TRBD1	.	CASSSSYGTGYEQYF	TGTGCCAGCAGCTCATCATACGGGACAGGCTACGAGCAGTACTTC
TRBJ2-7	TRBV2	.	.	CASSRDSGQYF	TGTGCCAGCAGTCGGGACTCCGGGCAGTACTTC
TRBJ1-1	TRBV11-2	TRBD1	once	CASSSGTANTEAFF	TGTGCCAGCAGCTCAGGGACAGCGAACACTGAAGCTTTCTTT
TRBJ1-1	TRBV19	.	.	CASSNQGGGTEAFF	TGTGCCAGTAGTAACCAAGGTGGAGGAACTGAAGCTTTCTTT
TRBJ1-5	TRBV11-1	.	.	CASSLGSDDQPQHF	TGTGCCAGCAGCTTAGGAAGCGATGATCAGCCCCAGCATTTT
TRBJ1-6	TRBV7-6	TRBD1	.	CASSHGQGALGSPLHF	TGTGCCAGCAGCCATGGACAGGGGGCTTTGGGTTCACCCCTCCACTTT
TRBJ2-1	TRBV7-3	TRBD2	.	CASSLQPSGSSYNEQFF	TGTGCCAGCAGCTTACAGCCCAGCGGGAGTTCCTACAATGAGCAGTTCTTC
TRBJ2-1	TRBV19	TRBD2	.	CASSITSGRPEQFF	TGTGCCAGTAGTATTACTAGCGGGAGACCTGAGCAGTTCTTC